The clone carrying this T cell receptor beta chain has a handful of counts. Its antigen is unknown. Looked up from germline, CDR1 is LNHDA and CDR2 is SQIVND (reference sequence). V was pared by 1 base and J by 7 bases, with 7 bases of the junction left unmatched. This CDR3 has 15 residues. TCRdb recomputed calls from the reads with MiXCR, one row per CDR3 protein. Found here are about 71,000 distinct CDR3 sequences, under 25% of them singletons; the top ten hold more than 6.5%. This sample is part of a study of type 1 regulatory T cells. Overall study context: An in vitro protocol generated T-allo10, a Tr1-enriched, alloantigen-specific CD4 T cell product. Study-wide results and limits: Tr1 cells had a more restricted TCR repertoire than non-Tr1 cells.

The sample taken for sequencing was cultured type 1 regulatory T (Tr1) cells, either the whole culture or a sorted fraction (not recorded which). This clonotype was obtained from a human donor in good health. V and J are TRBV19 and TRBJ1-5; 7 nucleotides agree with TRBD1. CDR3 in amino acids: CASSIVGGGRQPQHF. CDR3 DNA: TGTGCCAGTAGTATAGTAGGAGGGGGCCGGCAGCCCCAGCATTTT.